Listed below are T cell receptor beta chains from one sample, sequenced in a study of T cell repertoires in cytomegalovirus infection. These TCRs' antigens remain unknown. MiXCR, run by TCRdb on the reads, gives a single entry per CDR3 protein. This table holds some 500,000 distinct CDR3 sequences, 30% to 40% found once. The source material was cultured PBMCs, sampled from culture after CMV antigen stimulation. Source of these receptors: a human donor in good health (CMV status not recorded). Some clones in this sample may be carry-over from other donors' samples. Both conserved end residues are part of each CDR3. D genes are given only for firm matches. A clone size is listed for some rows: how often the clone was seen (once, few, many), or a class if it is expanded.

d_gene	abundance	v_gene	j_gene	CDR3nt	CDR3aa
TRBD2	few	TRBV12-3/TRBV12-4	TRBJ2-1	TGTGCCAGCAGTCCATATACTAGCGGTCCTGACAATGAGCAGTTCTTC	CASSPYTSGPDNEQFF
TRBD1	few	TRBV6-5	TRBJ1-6	TGTGCCAGCAGTTCCGTGACAGGGGCAAATTCACCCCTCCACTTT	CASSSVTGANSPLHF
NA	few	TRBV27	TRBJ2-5	TGTGCCAGCAGTTTATACCCCCCCTCGGGAGTTTTTAAAGAGACCCAGTACTTC	CASSLYPPSGVFKETQYF
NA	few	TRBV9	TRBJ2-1	TGTGCCAGCAGCAAAATTTCCCTATCAACCTCCTACAATGAGCAGTTCTTC	CASSKISLSTSYNEQFF
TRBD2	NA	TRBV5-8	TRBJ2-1	TGTGCCAGCAGCCCATTCGCGCTAGCGGGACACAATGAGCAGTTCTTC	CASSPFALAGHNEQFF
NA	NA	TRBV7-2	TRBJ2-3	TGTGCCAGCAGCCCCGGACTGGAGGTAGATACGCAGTATTTT	CASSPGLEVDTQYF
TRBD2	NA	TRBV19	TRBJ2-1	TGTGCCAGTAGTATAGTAGCGGGTGCGGGAGAGCAGTTCTTC	CASSIVAGAGEQFF
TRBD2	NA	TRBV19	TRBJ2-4	TGTGCCAGTAGTTCCCCCCGGGAGGGCAAAAACATTCAGTACTTC	CASSSPREGKNIQYF
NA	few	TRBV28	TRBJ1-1	TGTGCCAGCAGTTTACCCCAGGGGAGCACTGAAGCTTTCTTT	CASSLPQGSTEAFF
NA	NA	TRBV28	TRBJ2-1	TGTGCCACCAGAACTTGGAATGAGCAGTTCTTC	CATRTWNEQFF
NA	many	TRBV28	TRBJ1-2	TGTGCCAGCAGTTTAACAGGGAATGGCTACACCTTC	CASSLTGNGYTF
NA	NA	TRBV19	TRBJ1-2	TGTGCCAGTAGGGCCGGGGGAAGGAGCTATGGCTACACCTTC	CASRAGGRSYGYTF
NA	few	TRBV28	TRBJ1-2	TGTGCCAGCAGTTTACGGAACAGATACTATGGCTACACCTTC	CASSLRNRYYGYTF
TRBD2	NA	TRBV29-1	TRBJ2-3	TGCAGCGTTACACCGGGACTAGCGGAAATACTCACAGATACGCAGTATTTT	CSVTPGLAEILTDTQYF
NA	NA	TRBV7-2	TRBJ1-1	TGTGCCAGCAGCTTTTTAACTGAAGCTTTCTTT	CASSFLTEAFF
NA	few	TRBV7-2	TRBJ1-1	TGTGCCAGCAGCTTAGCGATGATCAACACTGAAGCTTTCTTT	CASSLAMINTEAFF
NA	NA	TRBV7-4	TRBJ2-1	TGTGCCAGCAGCTTTCCCGGACTTGCGGGACAGAATGAGCAGTTCTTC	CASSFPGLAGQNEQFF
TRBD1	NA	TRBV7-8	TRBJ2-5	TGTGCCAGCAGCCATATTCTTAGGGGGCAAGGTTTCCAAGAGACCCAGTACTTC	CASSHILRGQGFQETQYF
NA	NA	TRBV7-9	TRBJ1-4	TGTGCCAGCAGCGTTCCGGGTGCAACTAATGAAAAACTGTTTTTT	CASSVPGATNEKLFF
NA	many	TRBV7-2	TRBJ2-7	TGTGCCAGCAGCCCTATCAATTACGAGCAGTACTTC	CASSPINYEQYF
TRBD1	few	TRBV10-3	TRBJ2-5	TGTGCCATCAGGAGGGGACAGGGGATGGAGACCCAGTACTTC	CAIRRGQGMETQYF
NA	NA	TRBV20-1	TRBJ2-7	TGCAGTGCTAGAGAGGGGGGTGCCGAGCAGTACTTC	CSAREGGAEQYF
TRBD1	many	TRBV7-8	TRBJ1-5	TGTGCCAGCAGCGTAAGGGACAGGGACCTAAATCAGCCCCAGCATTTT	CASSVRDRDLNQPQHF
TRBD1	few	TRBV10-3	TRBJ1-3	TGTGCCATCAGGAGGGACAGCAGCTCTGGAAACACCATATATTTT	CAIRRDSSSGNTIYF
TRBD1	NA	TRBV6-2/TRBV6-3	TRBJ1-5	TGTGCCAGCACCGATGACAGGGGGGACGTTCAGCCCCAGCATTTT	CASTDDRGDVQPQHF
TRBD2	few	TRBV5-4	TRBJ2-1	TGTGCCAGCAGCTTGAATCTGGGGACTAAACATAATGAGCAGTTCTTC	CASSLNLGTKHNEQFF
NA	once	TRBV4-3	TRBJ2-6	TGCGCCAGCAGCCAAGATCGAACAGGAACGGCTGGGGCCAACGTCCTGACTTTC	CASSQDRTGTAGANVLTF
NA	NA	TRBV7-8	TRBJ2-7	TGTGCCAGCAGCAGCTATAGCCGTACCGTCTACGAGCAGTACTTC	CASSSYSRTVYEQYF
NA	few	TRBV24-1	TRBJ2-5	TGTGCCACCAGTGATCCGACAGGCTCGGGAGAGACCCAGTACTTC	CATSDPTGSGETQYF
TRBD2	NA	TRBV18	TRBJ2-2	TGTGCCAGCTCACCGGGGAGCGGGAGTGACGGGGAGCTGTTTTTT	CASSPGSGSDGELFF
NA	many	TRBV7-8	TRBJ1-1	TGTGCCAGCAGCTCATGGGTCTCGAACACTGAAGCTTTCTTT	CASSSWVSNTEAFF
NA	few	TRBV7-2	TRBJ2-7	TGTGCCAGCAGCTTCTCGAGGGCCTACGAGCAGTACTTC	CASSFSRAYEQYF
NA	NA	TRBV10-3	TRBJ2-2	TGTGCCATCAGTGAGTCGCAGGGCCCACAAACGAACACCGGGGAGCTGTTTTTT	CAISESQGPQTNTGELFF
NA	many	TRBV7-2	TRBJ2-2	TGTGCCAGCAGCCCAATTAACACCGGGGAGCTGTTTTTT	CASSPINTGELFF
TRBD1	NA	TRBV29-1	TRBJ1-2	TGCAGCGTTGAAGATCAAGGCACAGGGGAGGGCTACACCTTC	CSVEDQGTGEGYTF
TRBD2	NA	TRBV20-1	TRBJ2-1	TGCAGTGCTGCTCTCTTAATTGCAAGCGGGAGGGTAGCAGTTGAGCAGTTCTTC	CSAALLIASGRVAVEQFF
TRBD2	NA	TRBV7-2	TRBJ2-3	TGTGCCTCTAAGTTAGCGGGAGTATCAGATACGCAGTATTTT	CASKLAGVSDTQYF
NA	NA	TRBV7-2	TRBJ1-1	TGTGCCAGCACGCGGACAGTTTTTAACACTGAAGCTTTCTTT	CASTRTVFNTEAFF
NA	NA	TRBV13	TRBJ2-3	TGTGCCAGCAGCTTTGGGGCTAGCGGCACAGATACGCAGTATTTT	CASSFGASGTDTQYF
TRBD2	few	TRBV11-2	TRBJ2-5	TGTGCCAGCAGCCCCTTTAGGGAGGCTAGCGGGAATTTGGAGACCCAGTACTTC	CASSPFREASGNLETQYF
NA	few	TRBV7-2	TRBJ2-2	TGTGCCAGCAGCTTAGAGTTGGTTGGGGGATGGAACACCGGGGAGCTGTTTTTT	CASSLELVGGWNTGELFF
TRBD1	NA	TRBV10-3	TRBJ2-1	TGTGCCATCGGGCGACTATGGGGACAGGGCGATGCAAATGAGCAGTTCTTC	CAIGRLWGQGDANEQFF
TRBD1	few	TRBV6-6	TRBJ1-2	TGTGCCAGCAGTTACAACAGGGGGCGGTTTGGCTACACCTTC	CASSYNRGRFGYTF
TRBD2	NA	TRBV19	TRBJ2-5	TGTGCCAGTAGTCTCCGCCGACTAGCGGGAGTTTCGGAGACCCAGTACTTC	CASSLRRLAGVSETQYF
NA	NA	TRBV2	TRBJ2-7	TGTGCCAGCAGTGAAATCTACGAGCAGTACTTC	CASSEIYEQYF
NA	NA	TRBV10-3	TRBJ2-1	TGTGCCATCAGTGAGGGGGATGTACTAGTCTACAATGAGCAGTTCTTC	CAISEGDVLVYNEQFF
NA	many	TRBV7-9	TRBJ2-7	TGTGCCAGCAGCGTGGGACCTCGGATTTACGACGAGCAGTACTTC	CASSVGPRIYDEQYF
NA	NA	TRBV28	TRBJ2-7	TGTGCCAGCAGTTTGGGCAGGCTGGCCTACGAGCAGTACTTC	CASSLGRLAYEQYF
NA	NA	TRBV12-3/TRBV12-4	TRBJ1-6	TGTGCCAGCAGAACGCCAGGGGTTAATTCACCCCTCCACTTT	CASRTPGVNSPLHF
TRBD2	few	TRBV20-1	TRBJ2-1	TGCAGTGCTAGAGTTTGGGACGGGAGGAGCTTCAATGAGCAGTTCTTC	CSARVWDGRSFNEQFF
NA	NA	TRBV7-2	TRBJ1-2	TGTGCCAGCAACCAACCTTTGGGAGGGGGAGGCTATGGCTACACCTTC	CASNQPLGGGGYGYTF